This TCR beta chain was obtained from a study of blood T cell repertoires in COVID-19. Study-level background: Italy, Spain and the United States were the sources of the convalescent and acute COVID-19 samples. Sample material is recorded as cDNA or gDNA derived from T cells, B-cell-depleted T cells, or PBMCs.

From germline, CDR1 is SGHDN and CDR2 FVKESK. Trimming removed 4 bases from V and 0 bases from J, with 15 bases in between. This CDR3 has 17 residues. As handled by the study authors: Amplifying reference gene primers gave estimates of nucleated cell counts. The assay was immunoSEQ multiplex PCR, and TCRdb's table has in-frame clones only and misses some. V and J calls and clone size come straight from that table; D and trimming were deduced from the DNA. The data show 18,000 or so clones, 81% seen once. The clonotype was recovered from a middle-aged man with active or convalescent COVID-19. Sequencing was done on a sample of peripheral blood. The chain carries TRBV14 and TRBJ1-4; no definite D call. This chain's CDR3 is CASSPISTRATNEKLFF. CDR3 coding DNA: TGTGCCAGCAGCCCCATTTCTACCCGTGCAACTAATGAAAAACTGTTTTTT. The full variable domain, completed using reference TRBV14 and TRBJ1-4, is EAGVTQFPSHSVIEKGQTVTLRCDPISGHDNLYWYRRVMGKEIKFLLHFVKESKQDESGMPNNRFLAERTGGTYSTLKVQPAELEDSGVYFCASSPISTRATNEKLFFGSGTQLSVL.